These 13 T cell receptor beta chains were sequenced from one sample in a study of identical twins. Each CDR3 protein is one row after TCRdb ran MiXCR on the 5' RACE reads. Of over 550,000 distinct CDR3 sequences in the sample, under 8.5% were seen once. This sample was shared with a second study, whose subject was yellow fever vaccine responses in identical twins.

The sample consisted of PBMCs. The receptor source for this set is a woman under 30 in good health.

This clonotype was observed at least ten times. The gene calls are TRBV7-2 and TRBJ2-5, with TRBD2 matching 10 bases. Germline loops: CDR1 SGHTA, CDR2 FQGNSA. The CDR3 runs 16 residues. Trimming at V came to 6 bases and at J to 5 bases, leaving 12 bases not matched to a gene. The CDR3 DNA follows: TGTGCCAGCAGTATTACTAGCGGGAATCCAAGGGAGACCCAGTACTTC. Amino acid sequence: CASSITSGNPRETQYF.

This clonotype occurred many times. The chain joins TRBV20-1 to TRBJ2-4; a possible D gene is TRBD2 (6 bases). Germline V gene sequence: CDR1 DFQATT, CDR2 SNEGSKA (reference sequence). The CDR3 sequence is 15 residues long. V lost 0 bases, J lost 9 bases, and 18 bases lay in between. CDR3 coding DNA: TGCAGTGCTAGAGACTCCCGCCGGGGGATCAGCATTCAGTACTTC. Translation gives CSARDSRRGISIQYF.

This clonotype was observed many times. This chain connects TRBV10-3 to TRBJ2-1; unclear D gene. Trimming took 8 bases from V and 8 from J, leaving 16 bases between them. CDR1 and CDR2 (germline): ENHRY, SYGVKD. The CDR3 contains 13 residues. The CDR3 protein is CAIGNSFVDEQFF. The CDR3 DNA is TGTGCCATCGGGAACTCTTTCGTTGATGAGCAGTTCTTC.

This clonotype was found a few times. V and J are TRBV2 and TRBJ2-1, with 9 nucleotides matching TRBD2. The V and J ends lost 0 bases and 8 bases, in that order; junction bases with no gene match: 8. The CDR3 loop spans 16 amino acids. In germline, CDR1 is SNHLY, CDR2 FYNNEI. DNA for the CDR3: TGTGCCAGCAGTGAAGCGCTTCCAGCGGGGGGCCATGAGCAGTTCTTC. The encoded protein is CASSEALPAGGHEQFF.

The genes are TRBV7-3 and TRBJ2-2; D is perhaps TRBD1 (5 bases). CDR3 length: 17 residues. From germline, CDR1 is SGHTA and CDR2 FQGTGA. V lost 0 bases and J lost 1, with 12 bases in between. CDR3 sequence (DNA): TGTGCCAGCAGCTTAACACAGGTCCTATTGAACACCGGGGAGCTGTTTTTT. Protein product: CASSLTQVLLNTGELFF. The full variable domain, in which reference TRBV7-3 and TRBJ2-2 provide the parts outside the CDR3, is GAGVSQTPSNKVTEKGKYVELRCDPISGHTALYWYRQSLGQGPEFLIYFQGTGAADDSGLPNDRFFAVRPEGSVSTLKIQRTERGDSAVYLCASSLTQVLLNTGELFFGEGSRLTVL.

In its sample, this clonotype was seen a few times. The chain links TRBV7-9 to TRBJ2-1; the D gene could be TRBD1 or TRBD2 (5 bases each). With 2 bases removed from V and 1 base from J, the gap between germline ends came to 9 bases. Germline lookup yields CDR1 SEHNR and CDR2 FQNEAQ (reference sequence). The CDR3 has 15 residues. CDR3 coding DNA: TGTGCCAGCAGCTTAAAGGGGAGTTCCTACAATGAGCAGTTCTTC. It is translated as CASSLKGSSYNEQFF.

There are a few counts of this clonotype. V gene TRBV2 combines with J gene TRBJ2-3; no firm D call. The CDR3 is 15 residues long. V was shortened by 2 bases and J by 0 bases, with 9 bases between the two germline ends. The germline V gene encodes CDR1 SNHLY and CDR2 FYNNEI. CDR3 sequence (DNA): TGTGCCAGCAGTGAATTAGGTCCCAGCACAGATACGCAGTATTTT. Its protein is CASSELGPSTDTQYF.

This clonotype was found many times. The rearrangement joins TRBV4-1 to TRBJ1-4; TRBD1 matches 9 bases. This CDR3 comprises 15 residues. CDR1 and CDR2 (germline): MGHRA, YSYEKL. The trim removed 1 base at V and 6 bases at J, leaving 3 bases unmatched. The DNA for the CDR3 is TGCGCCAGCAGCCAAGTTGGGACAGGGCATGAAAAACTGTTTTTT. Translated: CASSQVGTGHEKLFF.

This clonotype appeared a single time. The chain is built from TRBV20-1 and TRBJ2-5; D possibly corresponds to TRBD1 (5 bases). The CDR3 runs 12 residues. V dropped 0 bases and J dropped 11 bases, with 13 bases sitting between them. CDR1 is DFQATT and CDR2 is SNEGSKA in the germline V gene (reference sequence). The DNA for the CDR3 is TGCAGTGCTAGAGACCTAAGGGGATTACAGTACTTC. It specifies CSARDLRGLQYF.

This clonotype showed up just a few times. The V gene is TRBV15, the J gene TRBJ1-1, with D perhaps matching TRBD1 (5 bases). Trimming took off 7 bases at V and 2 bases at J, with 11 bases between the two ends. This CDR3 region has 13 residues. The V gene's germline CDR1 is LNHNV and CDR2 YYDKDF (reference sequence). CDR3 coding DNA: TGTGCCACCAACGGGGGGATCAACACTGAAGCTTTCTTT. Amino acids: CATNGGINTEAFF.

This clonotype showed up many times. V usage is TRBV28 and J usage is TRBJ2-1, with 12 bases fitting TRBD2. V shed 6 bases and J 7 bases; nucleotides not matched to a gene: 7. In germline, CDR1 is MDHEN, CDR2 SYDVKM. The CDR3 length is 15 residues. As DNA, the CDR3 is TGTGCCAGCAGGACGACTAGCGGGAGCGGTAATGAGCAGTTCTTC. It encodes CASRTTSGSGNEQFF.

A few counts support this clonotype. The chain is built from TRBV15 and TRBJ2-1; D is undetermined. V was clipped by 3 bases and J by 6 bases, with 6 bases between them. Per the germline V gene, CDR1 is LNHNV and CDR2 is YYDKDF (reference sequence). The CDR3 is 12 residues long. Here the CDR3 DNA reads TGTGCCACCAGCAGGGCCCTCAATGAGCAGTTCTTC. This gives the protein CATSRALNEQFF. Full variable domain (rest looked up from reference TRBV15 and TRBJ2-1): DAMVIQNPRYQVTQFGKPVTLSCSQTLNHNVMYWYQQKSSQAPKLLFHYYDKDFNNEADTPDNFQSRRPNTSFCFLDIRSPGLGDTAMYLCATSRALNEQFFGPGTRLTVL.

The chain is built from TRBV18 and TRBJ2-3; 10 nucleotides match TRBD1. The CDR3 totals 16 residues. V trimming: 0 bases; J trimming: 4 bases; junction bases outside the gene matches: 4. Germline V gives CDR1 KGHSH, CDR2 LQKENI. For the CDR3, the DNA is TGTGCCAGCTCACCACCGTCTGGACAGGGGGCAGATACGCAGTATTTT. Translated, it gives CASSPPSGQGADTQYF.